The 21 T cell receptor beta chains given below trace back to one sample, sequenced in a study of T cells in women clearing cervical HPV infection. The data were produced by immunoSEQ multiplex PCR, yet TCRdb's version contains in-frame clones alone and is incomplete. This sample's table has around 46,000 clones. What was sequenced was blood buffy coat. Receptor source: a woman aged 18 to 69 with a cervical HPV16 infection that either progressed to CIN3+ or cleared (not recorded which).

As concerns this clone: Read data end 3 residues before the CDR3 end; the end is taken from the germline J gene. The genes are TRBV5-6 and TRBJ2-1; D unresolved. Germline V CDR1 and CDR2: SGHDT, YYEEEE. The CDR3 spans 13 residues. V shed 1 base and J shed 9 bases, with 11 bases lying between them. The DNA read from the CDR3 is TGTGCCAGCAGCTTGAACCATCCAGGTGAG. Translation: CASSLNHPGE. The whole CDR3 is CASSLNHPGEQFF.

The sequenced CDR3 bases are TGTGCTAGTGGTTTGGGCGGGGTGGTCTCAGATACG. This codes for CASGLGGVVSDT. The entire CDR3 protein reads CASGLGGVVSDTQYF. This chain connects TRBV12-5 to TRBJ2-3; D is perhaps TRBD2 (6 bases). The CDR3 end falls 3 residues outside the read, so it is completed with the germline J gene. The CDR3 covers 15 residues. Between the trimmed V and J ends, which lost 1 base and 4 bases, there was a span of 12 bases. Germline V gives CDR1 LGHNT, CDR2 FRNRAP.

Comments on this clone: The read ends 3 residues early relative to the CDR3; the germline J gene fills the gap. The J gene is TRBJ2-3, the V gene TRBV7-3, with D possibly TRBD1 on 5 matching bases. This CDR3 comprises 13 residues. V was pared by 2 bases and J by 6 bases, with 9 bases between. From germline, CDR1 is SGHTA and CDR2 FQGTGA. The CDR3 loop is CASSLQGGDTQYF. The CDR3 DNA, read in part, is TGTGCCAGCAGCTTACAGGGTGGGGATACG.

Concerning this clone: The read falls 3 residues short of the CDR3 end, and the missing part is taken from the germline J gene. The genes are TRBV30 and TRBJ2-5; a weak D match, TRBD2 (6 bases). Germline assignment: CDR1 GTSNPN and CDR2 SVGIG (reference sequence). The CDR3 has 14 amino acids. Trimming cost V 3 bases and J 2 bases, with 13 bases left between them. CDR3 residues: CAWSPGLSQETQYF. Partial CDR3 DNA: TGTGCCTGGAGCCCGGGACTTTCACAAGAGACC.

A note on this clone: The CDR3 extends 3 residues past the end of the read, so its final part is completed from the germline J gene. The V call is TRBV19, the J call TRBJ1-5; TRBD1 might be the D (5 bases). There are 16 residues in the CDR3. The germline V and J ends were trimmed by 3 bases and 0 bases, with 12 bases remaining between them. Per the germline V gene, CDR1 is LNHDA and CDR2 is SQIVND (reference sequence). The CDR3 bases that were read are TGTGCCAGTAGTATCGGGACTCCCTATAGCAATCAGCCC. Translating gives CASSIGTPYSNQP. The entire CDR3 protein is CASSIGTPYSNQPQHF.

CDR3 protein: CASSSSGTGLYNEQFF. The sequenced part of the CDR3 DNA is TGTGCCAGCAGCTCCTCTGGGACAGGGCTATACAATGAG. The chain links TRBV7-8 to TRBJ2-1; 9 bases match TRBD1. The missing CDR3 end, 3 residues past where the read stops, is filled in from the germline J gene. This CDR3 region has 16 residues. The trim removed 4 bases at V and 4 bases at J, leaving 8 bases unmatched. The V gene's germline CDR1 is SGHVS and CDR2 FQNEAQ.

Note on this clone: The sequence runs out 3 residues before the end of the CDR3; the remainder is reconstructed from the germline J gene. The V call is TRBV19, the J call TRBJ1-2, with TRBD1 matching 7 bases. There are 14 residues in the CDR3. The germline gives CDR1 LNHDA, CDR2 SQIVND (reference sequence). CDR3 DNA (partial): TGTGCCAGTAGTCTGTCAGGGGGAGTAGATACC. Translation gives CASSLSGGVDT. From start to end, the CDR3 is CASSLSGGVDTYTF.

With respect to this clone: The read terminates 3 residues before the CDR3 end, so the remaining end is supplied by the germline J gene. V gene TRBV5-1 combines with J gene TRBJ1-1; TRBD1 is a possible D gene (5 bases). Germline loops: CDR1 SGHRS, CDR2 YFSETQ. V was trimmed by 0 bases and J by 0 bases, leaving 12 bases between them. The CDR3 is made up of 16 amino acids. The covered CDR3 bases are TGCGCCAGCAGCTTGGCCAGGGCAGGGTTGAACACTGAA. Translation: CASSLARAGLNTE. The full CDR3 is CASSLARAGLNTEAFF.

Worth noting for this clone: The read comes to an end 3 residues before the CDR3 does, leaving the germline J gene to fill in the end. This chain uses TRBV10-3 with TRBJ2-1; 12 nucleotides agree with TRBD2. The junction had 4 bases not matched to a gene; V was cut back by 3 bases and J by 1 base. The CDR3 totals 17 residues. The V gene's germline CDR1 is ENHRY and CDR2 SYGVKD. Incomplete CDR3 DNA: TGTGCCATCAGTGAAACGACTAGCGGGGGATCCTACAATGAG. It is translated as CAISETTSGGSYNE. The entire CDR3 is CAISETTSGGSYNEQFF.

Of note for this clone: The read is 3 residues too short to cover the CDR3 end, so that end is filled in from the germline J gene. The chain recombines TRBV5-1 with TRBJ2-1; 7 positions agree with TRBD2. Germline V lookup: CDR1 SGHRS, CDR2 YFSETQ. The CDR3 totals 15 residues. Trimming at V came to 1 base and at J to 6 bases, leaving 7 bases not matched to a gene. The CDR3 here is CASSLRLADTNEQFF. The sequenced CDR3 bases are TGCGCCAGCAGCTTGAGGCTAGCGGATACCAATGAG.

Regarding this clone: The CDR3 end is not reached by the read, which stops 3 residues before it; the germline J gene fills it in. This chain connects TRBV2 to TRBJ1-5; 9 bases fit TRBD1. The CDR3 runs 16 residues. Germline trimming cut 4 bases from V and 2 bases from J; bases unmatched to any gene: 6. The germline gives CDR1 SNHLY, CDR2 FYNNEI. CDR3: CASSGDRAVGNQPQHF. The part of the CDR3 DNA that was read is TGTGCCAGCAGTGGGGACAGGGCGGTGGGCAATCAGCCC.

About this clone: The read falls 3 residues short of the CDR3 end, and the missing part is taken from the germline J gene. J is TRBJ1-5 and V is TRBV14; a weak D match, TRBD1 (6 bases). The germline V gene has CDR1 SGHDN and CDR2 FVKESK. This CDR3 spans 11 amino acids. CDR3 DNA (partial): TGTGCCAGCAGCCAGACAGGCCCC. Translation gives CASSQTGP. The CDR3 in full is CASSQTGPQHF.

In the case of this clone: Coverage ceases 3 residues before the CDR3 finishes, and the germline J gene fills in the end. The chain employs TRBV30 and TRBJ1-4, with D possibly being TRBD1 (5 bases). The CDR3 runs 14 residues. Looked up from germline, CDR1 is GTSNPN and CDR2 is SVGIG (reference sequence). The V gene lost 1 base and the J gene lost 7 bases, with 13 bases spanning the gap. The CDR3 bases that were read are TGTGCCTGGAGTGGGCCAGGGAGAAGTGAAAAA. This translates into CAWSGPGRSEK. Given in full, the CDR3 is CAWSGPGRSEKLFF.

CDR3 DNA, as far as it was read: TGCGCCAGCAGCCCTATCTCCCAGCTAGCAGACCGCAATGAG. Translated, it gives CASSPISQLADRNE. The full CDR3 reads CASSPISQLADRNEQFF. The chain carries TRBV5-1 and TRBJ2-1, with a weak D call TRBD2 (5 bases). The read finishes 3 residues shy of the CDR3 end, and the germline J gene is used to complete it. V lost 4 bases and J lost 6, with 23 bases in between. The CDR3 is 17 residues long. Germline values: CDR1 SGHRS, CDR2 YFSETQ.

Note on this clone: The read terminates 3 residues ahead of where the CDR3 ends, so the germline J gene completes it. The chain carries TRBV7-8 and TRBJ2-5, with D perhaps TRBD2 (5 bases). Germline V gene lookup returns CDR1 SGHVS and CDR2 FQNEAQ. The CDR3 extends over 15 amino acids. Partial CDR3 DNA: TGTGCCAGCAGCTTAGTGTGGACTCACACAGATACC. This gives the protein CASSLVWTHTDT. The whole CDR3 reads CASSLVWTHTDTQYF.

A word on this clone: The read ends 3 residues before the CDR3 terminus; that terminus is restored from the germline J gene. The chain has TRBV19 and TRBJ1-2; D is unclear. Germline V gene data show CDR1 as LNHDA and CDR2 as SQIVND (reference sequence). V gave up 7 bases and J gave up 5 bases, with 11 bases separating them. This CDR3 is 12 amino acids long. This CDR3 is CASTSGGYGYTF. CDR3 DNA, as far as it was read: TGTGCCAGTACCTCTGGAGGGTATGGC.

To note about this clone: The CDR3 end falls 3 residues outside the read, so it is completed with the germline J gene. The V call is TRBV29-1, the J call TRBJ1-6, with 10 bases fitting TRBD1. Germline V lookup: CDR1 SQVTM, CDR2 ANQGSEA. J lost 9 bases, V lost 5 bases, and 4 bases had no gene match. The length of the CDR3 is 13 residues. The sequenced part of the CDR3 DNA is TGCAGCGTTCGGACAGGGGGAGGTTCACCC. Translating it yields CSVRTGGGSP. The CDR3 as a whole reads CSVRTGGGSPLHF.

As for this clone: The CDR3 end is not reached by the read, which stops 3 residues before it; the germline J gene fills it in. This chain uses TRBV19 with TRBJ1-4, with D possibly TRBD1 on 5 matching bases. Germline V lookup: CDR1 LNHDA, CDR2 SQIVND (reference sequence). The CDR3 totals 15 residues. The part of the CDR3 DNA that was read is TGTGCCAGTAGCCCCTTTCATTCTGGGGCCAACGTA. Its translation: CASSPFHSGANV. The full CDR3 sequence reads CASSPFHSGANVLFF.

As for this clone: Read sequence stops 3 residues before the CDR3 end, and the germline J gene provides the missing end. The chain couples TRBV5-1 to TRBJ2-5; the match to TRBD1 covers 10 bases. This CDR3 region has 14 residues. Germline V gene lookup returns CDR1 SGHRS and CDR2 YFSETQ. With 4 bases clipped from V and 4 bases from J, the junction kept 4 bases outside the gene matches. The DNA read from the CDR3 is TGCGCCAGCAGCCTGGACAGGGGGGGAGAGACC. Translation: CASSLDRGGET. The entire CDR3 is CASSLDRGGETQYF.

Note on this clone: From the germline J gene comes the end of the CDR3, since the read stops 3 residues before it. J is TRBJ2-1 and V is TRBV5-4; D possibly corresponds to TRBD1 (5 bases). V lost 5 bases to trimming and J lost 6 bases, with 15 bases between them. The CDR3 is 14 amino acids. Germline V gene lookup returns CDR1 SGHNT and CDR2 YYREEE (reference sequence). CDR3 DNA, as far as it was read: TGTGCCAGCAGTCATGAGACGCAGGGCAATGAG. This translates into CASSHETQGNE. The whole CDR3 reads CASSHETQGNEQFF.

As for this clone: The read is 3 residues too short to cover the CDR3 end, so that end is filled in from the germline J gene. The chain joins TRBV2 to TRBJ2-4; 7 bases are shared with TRBD1. Trimming removed 7 bases from V and 1 base from J; junction bases left unmatched: 4. This CDR3 comprises 14 residues. Germline V gene lookup returns CDR1 SNHLY and CDR2 FYNNEI. CDR3 sequence reads: CASMTGSAKNIQYF. The part of the CDR3 DNA that was read is TGTGCCAGCATGACAGGGTCGGCCAAAAACATT. The full variable domain, in which reference TRBV2 and TRBJ2-4 provide the parts outside the CDR3, is EPEVTQTPSHQVTQMGQEVILRCVPISNHLYFYWYRQILGQKVEFLVSFYNNEISEKSEIFDDQFSVERPDGSNFTLKIRSTKLEDSAMYFCASMTGSAKNIQYFGAGTRLSVL.